This entry lists 29 T cell receptor beta chains sequenced from one sample in a study of OX40 agonist ivuxolimab in advanced cancers. Receptors were amplified or captured by the immunoSEQ multiplex PCR assay. The table comes from immuneACCESS by way of TCRdb, which keeps in-frame sequences with V and J called. Part of the clones is missing from these tables; in studies checked, under half for an unresolved V gene and the rest for unknown reasons. Here the sample has tens of thousands of clones; 80% occur a single time. The top ten constitute 10% of the sample. The sequencing here drew on CD4+ or CD8+ T cells sorted from blood, taken in a trial of the OX40 agonist ivuxolimab. These receptors were collected from an adult with an advanced solid tumor such as melanoma, head and neck, liver or kidney cancer.

The chain links TRBV18 to TRBJ2-1; D possibly corresponds to TRBD2 (5 bases). CDR1 KGHSH and CDR2 LQKENI come from the germline V gene. V was shortened by 5 bases and J by 3 bases, with 14 bases between the two germline ends. This CDR3 contains 15 residues. The CDR3 DNA is TGTGCCAGCTCATCACTAGTCCCCGGCTACAATGAGCAGTTCTTC. Translating it yields CASSSLVPGYNEQFF.

The chain employs TRBV28 and TRBJ2-1; 8 bases line up with TRBD1. With V trimmed by 3 bases and J by 9 bases, 4 bases remained unmatched. The CDR3 totals 13 residues. Per the germline V gene, CDR1 is MDHEN and CDR2 is SYDVKM. The DNA of the CDR3 is TGTGCCAGCAGTTTGACAGGGGTTGGTGAGCAGTTCTTC. Its translation: CASSLTGVGEQFF.

This clone was seen only once. The rearrangement joins TRBV2 to TRBJ1-1; unclear D gene. Germline CDR1 reads SNHLY; CDR2 reads FYNNEI. The CDR3 is made up of 13 amino acids. With 6 bases removed from V and 2 bases from J, the gap between germline ends came to 10 bases. The CDR3 loop is CASRVTENTEAFF. As DNA, the CDR3 is TGTGCCAGCAGGGTCACAGAAAACACTGAAGCTTTCTTT.

The CDR3 sequence: CSGARDRGSGELFF. The DNA for the CDR3 is TGCAGCGGGGCCAGGGATAGGGGATCCGGGGAGCTGTTTTTT. The chain has TRBV29-1 and TRBJ2-2; the D gene is possibly TRBD1 (5 bases). Trimming cost V 7 bases and J 6 bases, with 18 bases left between them. The germline CDR1 and CDR2 sequences are SQVTM and ANQGSEA. This CDR3 has 14 amino acids.

This chain connects TRBV11-2 to TRBJ1-1, with D possibly matching TRBD1 (5 bases). Deletions cut 3 bases from V and 8 bases from J, with 10 bases between. In germline, CDR1 is SGHAT, CDR2 FQNNGV. CDR3 length: 12 amino acids. The CDR3 sequence is CASSLGPLEAFF. As DNA, the CDR3 is TGTGCCAGCAGCTTGGGGCCCCTAGAAGCTTTCTTT.

This clone was counted a few times. The CDR3 sequence: CASKASAGELFF. CDR3 DNA sequence: TGTGCCAGCAAGGCTAGCGCCGGGGAGCTGTTTTTT. This sequence joins TRBV2 and TRBJ2-2; D may be TRBD2 (6 bases). V was cut by 7 bases and J by 6 bases, with 9 bases left in between. Germline V CDR1 and CDR2: SNHLY, FYNNEI. CDR3 length: 12 residues.

V and J are TRBV4-3 and TRBJ1-6; 7 nucleotides align to TRBD1. Germline V gives CDR1 LGHNA, CDR2 YSLEER. There are 15 residues in the CDR3. J was trimmed by 6 bases and V by 0 bases; bases with no gene match: 2. The CDR3 loop reads CASSQDGTVNSPLHF. CDR3 bases: TGCGCCAGCAGCCAAGACGGGACAGTTAATTCACCCCTCCACTTT.

This sequence joins TRBV5-8 and TRBJ2-5; unclear D gene. CDR1 and CDR2 from the germline V gene are SGHTS and YDEGEE. V lost 9 bases and J lost 4, with 16 bases in between. This CDR3 has 13 amino acids. CDR3: CATPRGLGETQYF. The CDR3, as DNA: TGTGCCACCCCCCGCGGTCTGGGAGAGACCCAGTACTTC. Full variable domain (remainder filled in from reference TRBV5-8 and TRBJ2-5): EAGVTQSPTHLIKTRGQQATLRCSPISGHTSVYWYQQALGLGLQFLLWYDEGEERNRGNFPPRFSGRQFPNYSSELNVNALELEDSALYLCATPRGLGETQYFGPGTRLLVL.

This chain connects TRBV29-1 to TRBJ1-2; possible D gene TRBD1, 6 bases. From germline, CDR1 is SQVTM and CDR2 ANQGSEA. The CDR3 covers 12 residues. V lost 4 bases to trimming and J lost 5 bases, with 11 bases between them. The CDR3 bases are TGCAGCGTTGTTGTAGGGGGGTATGGCTACACCTTC. It codes for CSVVVGGYGYTF.

The chain has TRBV7-2 and TRBJ2-1, with 10 bases fitting TRBD2. Per the germline V gene, CDR1 is SGHTA and CDR2 is FQGNSA. J was trimmed by 8 bases and V by 1 base; bases with no gene match: 5. CDR3 length equals 15 residues. DNA of the CDR3: TGTGCCAGCAGCTTAGTTAGCGGGAGGTCTGATGAGCAGTTCTTC. Translated, it gives CASSLVSGRSDEQFF.

The chain carries TRBV5-8 and TRBJ1-2; TRBD1 aligns across 9 bases. Losses at the gene ends were 5 bases for V and 0 bases for J; bases not matched to a gene: 2. Germline loops: CDR1 SGHTS, CDR2 YDEGEE. The CDR3 spans 14 residues. The CDR3 is CASRGQGANYGYTF. The CDR3 nucleotides are TGTGCCAGCAGGGGACAGGGAGCTAACTATGGCTACACCTTC. The full variable domain, completed using reference TRBV5-8 and TRBJ1-2, is EAGVTQSPTHLIKTRGQQATLRCSPISGHTSVYWYQQALGLGLQFLLWYDEGEERNRGNFPPRFSGRQFPNYSSELNVNALELEDSALYLCASRGQGANYGYTFGSGTRLTVV.

The chain has TRBV5-8 and TRBJ2-5; no definite D call. Trimming cost V 1 base and J 5 bases, with 3 bases left between them. Germline V gives CDR1 SGHTS, CDR2 YDEGEE. The CDR3 extends over 11 amino acids. The CDR3 here is CASSLLETQYF. The CDR3, as DNA: TGTGCCAGCAGCTTGTTGGAGACCCAGTACTTC. Drawing the rest from reference TRBV5-8 and TRBJ2-5, the complete variable domain is EAGVTQSPTHLIKTRGQQATLRCSPISGHTSVYWYQQALGLGLQFLLWYDEGEERNRGNFPPRFSGRQFPNYSSELNVNALELEDSALYLCASSLLETQYFGPGTRLLVL.

V is TRBV2 and J is TRBJ2-3; no clear D gene. Trimming took off 8 bases at V and 4 bases at J, with 16 bases between the two ends. Germline values: CDR1 SNHLY, CDR2 FYNNEI. This CDR3 region has 14 residues. CDR3 sequence reads: CASSKGYVADTQYF. CDR3 bases: TGTGCCAGCTCGAAAGGGTATGTCGCAGATACGCAGTATTTT.

The chain joins TRBV4-2 to TRBJ2-3; 9 positions match TRBD2. Germline assignment: CDR1 LGHNA and CDR2 YNFKEQ. The CDR3 runs to 15 residues. V gave up 1 base and J gave up 1 base; unmatched junction bases: 0. CDR3 amino acids: CASSQGLAGTDTQYF. The CDR3 DNA follows: TGTGCCAGCAGCCAAGGACTAGCGGGCACAGATACGCAGTATTTT.

The V call is TRBV7-9, the J call TRBJ1-1; D gene uncertain. Trimming shortened V by 1 base and J by 0 bases, and 9 bases separated the two germline ends. Germline V gives CDR1 SEHNR, CDR2 FQNEAQ (reference sequence). CDR3 length: 15 residues. The CDR3 DNA sequence: TGTGCCAGCAGCTTAGTTGCAGAAATGAACACTGAAGCTTTCTTT. This codes for CASSLVAEMNTEAFF.

V gene TRBV21-1 combines with J gene TRBJ1-5. TRBV21-1 is reported as a pseudogene. The CDR3 has 17 amino acids. This CDR3 reads CASSKGPEGNGNQPQHF. The CDR3 DNA reads as TGTGCCAGCAGCAAAGGGCCGGAGGGGAACGGCAATCAGCCCCAGCATTTT.

The table lists this clone with a few counts. The chain carries TRBV10-2 and TRBJ2-5, with D perhaps matching TRBD1 (6 bases). V shed 6 bases and J shed 5 bases, with 19 bases lying between them. Germline loops: CDR1 WSHSY, CDR2 SAAADI. The CDR3 is 15 amino acids. The CDR3 nucleotides read TGCGCCAGCAGAGTTACAGGGACGTTGCGGGAGACCCAGTACTTC. Amino acid sequence: CASRVTGTLRETQYF.

The chain combines TRBV16 with TRBJ1-5; D not certain. The CDR3 is 14 residues long. Per germline, CDR1 KGHSY and CDR2 FQNENV. The V end lost 4 bases, the J end lost 1 base, and 8 bases lay between the germline ends. This CDR3 reads CASSPGNSNQPQHF. CDR3 coding DNA: TGTGCCAGCAGCCCCGGGAACAGCAATCAGCCCCAGCATTTT.

J is TRBJ2-3 and V is TRBV12-5; 9 positions agree with TRBD2. V gave up 5 bases and J gave up 0 bases; unmatched junction bases: 3. Germline loops: CDR1 LGHNT, CDR2 FRNRAP. This CDR3 has 15 amino acids. Here the CDR3 reads CASGRGGGSTDTQYF. CDR3 coding DNA: TGTGCTAGTGGTCGCGGGGGGGGAAGCACAGATACGCAGTATTTT.

The DNA for the CDR3 is TGTGCTAGTGGTTTGGACGTTGGGGCCGGGACTAGCGGGAAGTGGCAGTTCTTC. Protein product: CASGLDVGAGTSGKWQFF. The V and J genes are TRBV12-5 and TRBJ2-1; 13 nucleotides line up with TRBD2. The CDR3 sequence is 18 residues long. The ends lost 1 base at V and 12 bases at J; junction bases unmatched: 15. Germline V gene sequence: CDR1 LGHNT, CDR2 FRNRAP. Variable domain in full (rest from reference TRBV12-5 and TRBJ2-1): DARVTQTPRHKVTEMGQEVTMRCQPILGHNTVFWYRQTMMQGLELLAYFRNRAPLDDSGMPKDRFSAEMPDATLATLKIQPSEPRDSAVYFCASGLDVGAGTSGKWQFFGPGTRLTVL.

DNA for the CDR3: TGTGCCAGCTCACCAGCTTCTCAGGGGGCCACTGAAGCTTTCTTT. Protein sequence: CASSPASQGATEAFF. This rearrangement joins TRBV18 to TRBJ1-1; 8 nucleotides agree with TRBD1. The germline gives CDR1 KGHSH, CDR2 LQKENI. The ends lost 2 bases at V and 4 bases at J; junction bases unmatched: 6. CDR3 length equals 15 residues.

V and J are TRBV28 and TRBJ2-3; 10 nucleotides align to TRBD2. This CDR3 region has 18 residues. The ends lost 5 bases at V and 0 bases at J; junction bases unmatched: 11. Germline CDR1 is MDHEN and CDR2 is SYDVKM. The CDR3 coding sequence is TGTGCCAGCAGTCCTAGCGGGAGACCCCCCGGTAGCACAGATACGCAGTATTTT. Residues: CASSPSGRPPGSTDTQYF. Supplemented by reference TRBV28 and TRBJ2-3, the full variable domain reads DVKVTQSSRYLVKRTGEKVFLECVQDMDHENMFWYRQDPGLGLRLIYFSYDVKMKEKGDIPEGYSVSREKKERFSLILESASTNQTSMYLCASSPSGRPPGSTDTQYFGPGTRLTVL.

V and J are TRBV18 and TRBJ1-2; D ambiguous. There are 13 residues in the CDR3. Trimming shortened V by 3 bases and J by 4 bases, and 9 bases separated the two germline ends. CDR1 and CDR2 (germline): KGHSH, LQKENI. CDR3 in DNA: TGTGCCAGCTCACCTGCGGAATTCTATGGCTACACCTTC. This codes for CASSPAEFYGYTF.

The table lists this clone with a few counts. The chain combines TRBV5-4 with TRBJ1-5; D not certain. Germline V gives CDR1 SGHNT, CDR2 YYREEE (reference sequence). This CDR3 is built from 12 residues. Deletions cut 2 bases from V and 9 bases from J, with 9 bases between. CDR3 residues: CASSFTPGPQHF. For the CDR3, the DNA is TGTGCCAGCAGCTTTACCCCAGGGCCCCAGCATTTT.

The J gene is TRBJ2-3, the V gene TRBV30, with D possibly called TRBD1 or TRBD2 (5 bases each). Germline loops: CDR1 GTSNPN, CDR2 SVGIG (reference sequence). The CDR3 contains 13 residues. The V end was cut by 4 bases, the J end by 3 bases, with 11 bases between. Written as DNA, the CDR3 is TGTGCCTGGACCGGGACGAGGACAGATACGCAGTATTTT. It yields the protein CAWTGTRTDTQYF.

This chain connects TRBV4-1 to TRBJ2-3; 7 nucleotides agree with TRBD2. J was trimmed by 2 bases and V by 3 bases; bases with no gene match: 8. Germline assignment: CDR1 MGHRA and CDR2 YSYEKL. CDR3 length equals 16 residues. The CDR3 sequence is CASSQSQAGFTDTQYF. The CDR3, as DNA: TGCGCCAGCAGCCAGTCCCAAGCGGGATTCACAGATACGCAGTATTTT.

This clone counts as medium-sized (0.01 to 0.1%). This sequence joins TRBV30 and TRBJ1-3; no firm D call. V was clipped by 0 bases and J by 2 bases, with 8 bases between them. The CDR3 is made up of 14 amino acids. Germline lookup yields CDR1 GTSNPN and CDR2 SVGIG (reference sequence). The CDR3: CAWSVHTAGNTIYF. The CDR3 bases are TGTGCCTGGAGTGTACACACAGCTGGAAACACCATATATTTT.

The V and J genes are TRBV2 and TRBJ2-2, with D hard to call. CDR3 size: 13 residues. The V gene lost 6 bases and the J gene lost 3 bases, with 8 bases spanning the gap. Per germline, CDR1 SNHLY and CDR2 FYNNEI. CDR3 bases: TGTGCCAGCAGGGGCAGCTACACCGGGGAGCTGTTTTTT. Protein: CASRGSYTGELFF.

Worth noting for this clone: The limits of the CDR3 on the DNA are not certain, so only TCRdb's listed CDR3 is given. This rearrangement joins TRBV6-1 to TRBJ2-7; the table's D call, TRBD1, was not checked against the DNA. Per germline, CDR1 MNHNS and CDR2 SASEGT. The CDR3 comprises 13 residues, both ends counted. The CDR3 protein is CASSSSTAYEQYF.